The following is a T cell receptor (beta chain) sequence with its context. These data come from a study of blood T cell repertoires in COVID-19. TCRdb keeps only in-frame clones here, not all; method: immunoSEQ multiplex PCR. The sample records about 140,000 clones, 88% being singletons. The CDR3 totals 12 residues. Germline V gene sequence: CDR1 SGHTS, CDR2 YDEGEE. Trimming took off 4 bases at V and 9 bases at J, with 13 bases between the two ends. The TCR was taken from a woman between 55 and 75 years old with acute or convalescent COVID-19. The chain couples TRBV5-8 to TRBJ2-5; perhaps TRBD1 as D (6 bases). The specimen was peripheral blood. The CDR3 is CASSEGVYSQYF. CDR3 nucleotide sequence: TGTGCCAGCAGCGAGGGGGTCTATTCCCAGTACTTC.